These 10 T cell receptor beta chains share one sample of origin, sequenced in a study of T-cell memory formation after mild COVID-19. A single record per CDR3 protein comes from TCRdb applying MiXCR to the 5' RACE reads. The sample includes 470,000 or so distinct CDR3 sequences, approximately 19% seen only once; the top ten take 20% to 25%. Sequences were obtained from PBMCs or a T cell subset sorted from them (not recorded which). Source of these receptors: a man in his late teens or twenties who had mild COVID-19 (a few samples of this study predate the infection). Cell type and time point are not known.

This chain joins TRBV18 and TRBJ2-5; D ambiguous. V shed 2 bases and J shed 5 bases, with 3 bases lying between them. Germline CDR1 reads KGHSH; CDR2 reads LQKENI. The CDR3 extends over 11 amino acids. The CDR3 coding sequence is TGTGCCAGCTCACCATTCGAGACCCAGTACTTC. Amino acid sequence: CASSPFETQYF.

The V gene is TRBV28, the J gene TRBJ1-2, with D unclear. V was clipped by 1 base and J by 4 bases, with 10 bases between them. From germline, CDR1 is MDHEN and CDR2 SYDVKM. CDR3 length: 14 residues. The CDR3 is CASSLSQTIYGYTF. CDR3 DNA sequence: TGTGCCAGCAGTTTATCACAGACAATCTATGGCTACACCTTC.

This clonotype was seen more than once but under ten times. The gene calls are TRBV12-3 or TRBV12-4 and TRBJ1-5; D call uncertain. Trimming shortened V by 6 bases and J by 3 bases, and 15 bases separated the two germline ends. CDR3 length equals 15 residues. CDR3 sequence reads: CASRPGNRNNQPQHF. The CDR3 nucleotides read TGTGCCAGCAGACCGGGCAACCGGAACAATCAGCCCCAGCATTTT.

Concerning this clonotype: At one boundary the junction diverges from the germline segment, which might be a read error. The rearrangement joins TRBV7-7 to TRBJ1-2, with TRBD1 matching over 7 bases. The CDR3 sequence is 16 residues long. Germline CDR1 is SSHAT and CDR2 is FNYEAQ (reference sequence). The CDR3: CASSPDRAKSNYGYTF. In DNA, the CDR3 is TGTGCTAGCAGCCCCGACAGGGCAAAATCTAACTATGGCTACACCTTC.

This clonotype was observed a handful of times. The chain recombines TRBV12-3 or TRBV12-4 with TRBJ2-5, with D possibly matching TRBD1 (6 bases). The CDR3 loop spans 16 amino acids. With 4 bases removed from V and 3 bases from J, the gap between germline ends came to 18 bases. DNA of the CDR3: TGTGCCAGCAGTTCCACCCCCGGGACACTTAAAGAGACCCAGTACTTC. Translated: CASSSTPGTLKETQYF.

This clonotype turned up a few times. The V gene is TRBV29-1, the J gene TRBJ2-1; D remains unclear. From germline, CDR1 is SQVTM and CDR2 ANQGSEA. Trimming removed 6 bases from V and 0 bases from J, with 9 bases in between. The CDR3 sequence is 13 residues long. CDR3 sequence reads: CSVQWGSYNEQFF. Written as DNA, the CDR3 is TGCAGCGTCCAATGGGGCTCCTACAATGAGCAGTTCTTC.

This clonotype came up a few times. The J gene is TRBJ1-6, the V gene TRBV12-3 or TRBV12-4; tentatively, D is TRBD1 (5 bases). This CDR3 comprises 14 residues. V lost 2 bases and J lost 12, with 14 bases in between. CDR3 nucleotide sequence: TGTGCCAGCAGTTTAATAGGGACTGGGGGACCCCTCCACTTT. Residues: CASSLIGTGGPLHF.

V gene TRBV5-1 combines with J gene TRBJ1-6; 10 positions match TRBD1. In germline, CDR1 is SGHRS, CDR2 YFSETQ. The CDR3 consists of 14 residues. With V trimmed by 7 bases and J by 10 bases, 8 bases remained unmatched. The CDR3: CASRGDRGFSPLHF. The CDR3 nucleotides read TGCGCCAGCCGTGGGGACAGGGGATTCTCACCCCTCCACTTT.

This chain links TRBV5-1 with TRBJ2-2; a weak D match, TRBD1 (5 bases). V was pared by 4 bases and J by 1 base, with 11 bases between. The CDR3 totals 15 residues. The germline CDR1 and CDR2 sequences are SGHRS and YFSETQ. The CDR3: CASSLTEKNTGELFF. The CDR3 coding sequence is TGCGCCAGCAGCCTGACAGAAAAGAACACCGGGGAGCTGTTTTTT.

This clonotype has a handful of counts. The chain uses TRBV28 and TRBJ2-3; the match to TRBD2 covers 11 bases. In germline, CDR1 is MDHEN, CDR2 SYDVKM. The CDR3 covers 15 residues. With 6 bases clipped from V and 7 bases from J, the junction kept 9 bases outside the gene matches. The CDR3 spells CASRPLAGGRNTQYF. The CDR3 DNA reads as TGTGCCAGCAGACCTCTAGCGGGGGGTAGGAATACGCAGTATTTT.